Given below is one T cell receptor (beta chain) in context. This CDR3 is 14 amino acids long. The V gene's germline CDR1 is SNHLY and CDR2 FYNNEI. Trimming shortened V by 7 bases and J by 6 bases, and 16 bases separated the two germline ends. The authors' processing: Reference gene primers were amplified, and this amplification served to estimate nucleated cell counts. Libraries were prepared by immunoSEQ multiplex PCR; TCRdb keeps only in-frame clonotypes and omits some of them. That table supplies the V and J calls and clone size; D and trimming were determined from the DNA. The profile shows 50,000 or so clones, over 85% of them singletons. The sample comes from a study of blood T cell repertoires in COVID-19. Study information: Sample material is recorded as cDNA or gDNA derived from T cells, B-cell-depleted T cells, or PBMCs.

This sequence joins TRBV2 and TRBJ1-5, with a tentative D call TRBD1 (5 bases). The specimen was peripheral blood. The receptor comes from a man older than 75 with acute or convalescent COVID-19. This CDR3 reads CASTPLIGAQPQHF. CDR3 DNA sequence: TGTGCCAGCACTCCGCTTATTGGGGCTCAGCCCCAGCATTTT.